This T cell receptor beta chain comes out of a study of T cells in narcolepsy. Using immunoSEQ multiplex PCR, the repertoire was profiled, and TCRdb retains in-frame clones only, with some absent. The sample lists more than 20,000 clones; 90% to 95% were seen once. What was sequenced was CD45RA- memory CD4+ T cells from PBMCs. The clonotype was recovered from a human donor with narcolepsy.

The CDR3 here is CASSPGRERNEKLFF. The CDR3 region has the DNA TGTGCCAGCAGCCCAGGCAGGGAAAGAAATGAAAAACTGTTTTTT. The V call is TRBV11-2, the J call TRBJ1-4; a weak D match, TRBD1 (5 bases). Germline V gene data show CDR1 as SGHAT and CDR2 as FQNNGV. The V and J ends lost 5 bases and 5 bases respectively, with 15 bases between them. The CDR3 has 15 residues.